This entry concerns a single T cell receptor beta chain. Its antigen is not known. The entry originates in a study of T cell responses to AZD1222 COVID-19 vaccine. Study results and caveats: Donors were chiefly white British, with a greater number of females, and clonal diversity was perhaps underestimated. Repertoire sampling happened only post peak T cell response. In the spike-specific TCR repertoire, nearly half reportedly target unmutated variant regions.

The CDR3 spans 14 residues. Per the germline V gene, CDR1 is SGHTA and CDR2 is FQGNSA. Trimming left V 5 bases short and J 0 bases short, with 9 bases between. TCRdb's table, derived via immunoSEQ multiplex PCR, lists solely in-frame clones and lacks some. The table has about 180,000 clones, approximately 86% seen once. The chain combines TRBV7-2 with TRBJ2-3, with D unresolved. The source was peripheral blood, collected 28 days after the second AZD1222 dose. This TCR derives from an adult who received the AZD1222 COVID-19 vaccine. The CDR3 DNA sequence: TGTGCCAGCAGCCAATTGATAAGCACAGATACGCAGTATTTT. Translated, it gives CASSQLISTDTQYF.